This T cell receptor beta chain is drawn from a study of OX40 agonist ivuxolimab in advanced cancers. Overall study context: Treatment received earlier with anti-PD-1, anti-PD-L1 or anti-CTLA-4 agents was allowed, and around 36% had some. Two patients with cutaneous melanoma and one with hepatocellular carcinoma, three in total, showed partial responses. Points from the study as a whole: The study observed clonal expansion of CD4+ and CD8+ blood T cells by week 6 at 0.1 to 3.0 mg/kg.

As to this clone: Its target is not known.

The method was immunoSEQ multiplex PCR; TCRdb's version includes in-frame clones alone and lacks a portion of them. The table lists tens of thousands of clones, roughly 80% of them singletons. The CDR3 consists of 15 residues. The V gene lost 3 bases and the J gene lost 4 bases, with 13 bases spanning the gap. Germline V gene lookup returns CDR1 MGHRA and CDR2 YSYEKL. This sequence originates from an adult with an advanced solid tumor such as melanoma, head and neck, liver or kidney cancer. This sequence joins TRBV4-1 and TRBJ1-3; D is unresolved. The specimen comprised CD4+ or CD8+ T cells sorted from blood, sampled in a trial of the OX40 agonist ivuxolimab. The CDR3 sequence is CASSQDLKPGNTIYF. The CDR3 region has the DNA TGCGCCAGCAGCCAGGACCTAAAGCCCGGAAACACCATATATTTT.